Listed here are 20 T cell receptor beta chains from one sample, sequenced in a study of blood T cells in healthy people across ages. Primed by a sample-barcoded 5' primer and a J-beta primer mix, a second PCR proceeded for 7 to 11 cycles. TCRdb reprocessed the 5' RACE reads with MiXCR, giving one entry per CDR3 protein. Of fewer than 1,200,000 distinct CDR3 sequences listed, approximately 26% are singletons. A further study also used this sample, focusing on T cells of mothers and their children.

Sequenced sample: blood. The receptors here all came from a girl aged 2 to 10 in good health.

This clonotype was detected ten times or more. This sequence joins TRBV7-9 and TRBJ2-7; tentative D call: TRBD1 (6 bases). The CDR3 spans 12 residues. V dropped 3 bases and J dropped 7 bases, with 10 bases sitting between them. Germline CDR1 SEHNR, CDR2 FQNEAQ (reference sequence). The CDR3 loop is CASSLGASEQYF. The CDR3 nucleotides read TGTGCCAGCAGCTTGGGGGCGAGTGAGCAGTACTTC.

V gene TRBV4-1 combines with J gene TRBJ2-7; no definite D call. V was shortened by 0 bases and J by 0 bases, with 6 bases between the two germline ends. The length of the CDR3 is 14 residues. Germline V lookup: CDR1 MGHRA, CDR2 YSYEKL. The CDR3, as DNA: TGCGCCAGCAGCCAAGATCGTCACTCCTACGAGCAGTACTTC. Translation gives CASSQDRHSYEQYF.

A few counts support this clonotype. This chain uses TRBV29-1 with TRBJ2-2, with TRBD2 identical over 8 bases. The CDR3 covers 16 residues. V lost 6 bases to trimming and J lost 1 base; unmatched junction nucleotides: 10. Germline V gene data show CDR1 as SQVTM and CDR2 as ANQGSEA. DNA of the CDR3: TGCAGCGTAAGACTAGCGTCCGGCTTGAACACCGGGGAGCTGTTTTTT. Protein: CSVRLASGLNTGELFF.

V and J are TRBV4-1 and TRBJ1-1, with D unclear. V was trimmed by 1 base and J by 0 bases, leaving 9 bases between them. Germline lookup yields CDR1 MGHRA and CDR2 YSYEKL. The CDR3 totals 15 residues. The CDR3 here is CASSQVDVLNTEAFF. The CDR3 DNA follows: TGCGCCAGCAGCCAAGTAGACGTACTGAACACTGAAGCTTTCTTT.

V usage is TRBV20-1 and J usage is TRBJ2-5, with 9 nucleotides matching TRBD2. Trimming removed 1 base from V and 1 base from J; junction bases left unmatched: 7. This CDR3 has 16 residues. The germline CDR1 and CDR2 sequences are DFQATT and SNEGSKA (reference sequence). The DNA for the CDR3 is TGCAGTGCTAGAGGGCACCTAGCGGGGAGCCAAGAGACCCAGTACTTC. Translated, it gives CSARGHLAGSQETQYF.

Notes on this clonotype: This may arise from a read error, as a much more abundant clone is one base away. The gene calls are TRBV28 and TRBJ2-1; 12 nucleotides line up with TRBD1. Germline V gives CDR1 MDHEN, CDR2 SYDVKM. This CDR3 is built from 15 residues. The CDR3 region has the DNA TGTGCCAGCAGTTTAAGGGACAGGGGGCTGGAGACCCAGCACTTC. Protein sequence: CASSLRDRGLETQHF.

The chain uses TRBV6-6 and TRBJ2-5; no definite D call. The germline gives CDR1 MNHNY, CDR2 SVGAGI (reference sequence). V was trimmed by 5 bases and J by 0 bases, leaving 16 bases between them. The CDR3 is made up of 16 amino acids. The CDR3, as DNA: TGTGCCAGCAGTAGAGGACCATCGCTCTACCAAGAGACCCAGTACTTC. Translation gives CASSRGPSLYQETQYF.

The chain links TRBV29-1 to TRBJ2-1; D uncertain. This CDR3 comprises 11 residues. V lost 7 bases and J lost 4, with 8 bases in between. Germline V gene lookup returns CDR1 SQVTM and CDR2 ANQGSEA. CDR3 loop: CSDQSYNEQFF. CDR3 in DNA: TGCAGCGACCAAAGTTACAATGAGCAGTTCTTC.

The chain joins TRBV6-5 to TRBJ2-2; D is ambiguous. This CDR3 region has 14 residues. Trimming shortened V by 4 bases and J by 2 bases, and 8 bases separated the two germline ends. Germline loops: CDR1 MNHEY, CDR2 SVGAGI. The CDR3 here is CASSSPVNTGELFF. Written as DNA, the CDR3 is TGTGCCAGCAGTTCTCCAGTCAACACCGGGGAGCTGTTTTTT.

This clonotype came up many times. This chain uses TRBV6-5 with TRBJ2-1, with D possibly TRBD2 on 6 matching bases. From germline, CDR1 is MNHEY and CDR2 SVGAGI. V shed 5 bases and J shed 0 bases, with 11 bases lying between them. The length of the CDR3 is 15 residues. The CDR3 region has the DNA TGTGCCAGCAGTCACACCGGGGGCTCCTACAATGAGCAGTTCTTC. Translated: CASSHTGGSYNEQFF.

The genes are TRBV6-6 and TRBJ2-7, with TRBD1 identical over 11 bases. J lost 4 bases, V lost 2 bases, and 4 bases had no gene match. The CDR3 sequence is 15 residues long. Per the germline V gene, CDR1 is MNHNY and CDR2 is SVGAGI (reference sequence). In DNA, the CDR3 is TGTGCCAGCAGTTACCTGGGGACAGGGGGTTACGAGCAGTACTTC. This gives the protein CASSYLGTGGYEQYF.

This rearrangement joins TRBV12-3 or TRBV12-4 to TRBJ1-2; the D is unclear. The CDR3 has 14 residues. V lost 2 bases, J lost 3 bases, and 10 bases lay in between. In nucleotides, the CDR3 is TGTGCCAGCAGTTTATTGTCGGCAGACTATGGCTACACCTTC. Its protein is CASSLLSADYGYTF.

J is TRBJ2-5 and V is TRBV28, with D perhaps TRBD1 (5 bases). V was trimmed by 5 bases and J by 0 bases, leaving 10 bases between them. The V gene's germline CDR1 is MDHEN and CDR2 SYDVKM. The CDR3 length is 14 residues. The chain's CDR3 is CASSRQHNQETQYF. In DNA form, the CDR3 reads TGTGCCAGCAGTCGACAGCACAACCAAGAGACCCAGTACTTC.

The table lists this clonotype with a few counts. One junction end does not reproduce the germline sequence, and a read error may be involved. The chain combines TRBV12-3 or TRBV12-4 with TRBJ1-5, with D possibly matching TRBD1 (5 bases). This CDR3 has 16 amino acids. The CDR3 sequence is CASGFSGGREGQPQHF. The CDR3, as DNA: TGTGCCAGCGGTTTTAGTGGGGGAAGGGAGGGACAGCCCCAGCATTTT.

V and J are TRBV3-1 and TRBJ2-1; the match to TRBD2 covers 9 bases. V shed 3 bases and J 6 bases; nucleotides not matched to a gene: 12. The length of the CDR3 is 17 residues. The V gene's germline CDR1 is LGHDT and CDR2 YNNKEL (reference sequence). The CDR3 sequence: CASSHGPIAGVVNEQFF. Written as DNA, the CDR3 is TGTGCCAGCAGCCATGGGCCAATAGCGGGAGTCGTCAATGAGCAGTTCTTC.

Remarks on this clonotype: At one end, the junction sequence differs from germline, possibly due to a read error. This chain uses TRBV7-9 with TRBJ2-7, with TRBD1 matching over 8 bases. There are 12 residues in the CDR3. Germline lookup yields CDR1 SEHNR and CDR2 FQNEAQ (reference sequence). CDR3 protein: CASSLGGDRTDF. The DNA for the CDR3 is TGTGCCAGCAGCTTAGGGGGGGACAGGACGGACTTC.

This clonotype appeared a few times. The CDR3 DNA sequence: TGTGCCAGCAGCCGAGACAGCGGGGGGGCGGAGACCCAGTACTTC. Its translation is CASSRDSGGAETQYF. This chain joins TRBV7-2 and TRBJ2-5; 10 positions match TRBD2. Germline lookup yields CDR1 SGHTA and CDR2 FQGNSA. V lost 5 bases and J lost 5; bases outside the gene matches: 8. The CDR3 extends over 15 amino acids.

The V call is TRBV5-1, the J call TRBJ2-5; 9 bases fit TRBD2. Germline assignment: CDR1 SGHRS and CDR2 YFSETQ. V lost 3 bases, J lost 4 bases, and 16 bases stayed unmatched. The CDR3 spans 18 residues. The CDR3 DNA reads TGCGCCAGCAGCTCTCCAGGAGGGGCTAGCGGGGTTGGAGAGACCCAGTACTTC. It encodes CASSSPGGASGVGETQYF.

This clonotype appeared a few times. This chain joins TRBV12-3 or TRBV12-4 and TRBJ1-4; maybe TRBD1 (5 bases). The germline V and J ends were trimmed by 2 bases and 3 bases, with 7 bases remaining between them. The CDR3 sequence is 14 residues long. The CDR3 is CASSLWDSNEKLFF. The CDR3 DNA is TGTGCCAGCAGTTTATGGGACTCTAATGAAAAACTGTTTTTT.

V usage is TRBV4-2 and J usage is TRBJ2-3; no definite D call. The CDR3 is 12 residues long. Germline assignment: CDR1 LGHNA and CDR2 YNFKEQ. V was clipped by 1 base and J by 4 bases, with 3 bases between them. CDR3 in amino acids: CASSQAADTQYF. Here the CDR3 DNA reads TGTGCCAGCAGCCAAGCTGCAGATACGCAGTATTTT.